Listed below are T cell receptor beta chains from one sample, sequenced in a study of T cell repertoires in cytomegalovirus infection. TCRdb re-analysed the reads in MiXCR, keeping a single row per CDR3 protein. The sample shows 700,000 to 950,000 distinct CDR3 sequences, around a third of them seen only once. These receptors' antigens are unknown. Sequenced here: cultured CD8+ T cells from PBMCs, sampled from culture after CMV antigen stimulation. Source of these receptors: a human donor in good health (CMV status not recorded). Some clones in this sample may be carry-over from other donors' samples. Each CDR3 is given with its conserved first and last residue. The D gene is left open where the match is weak. Clone size is given for some rows only: seen once, a few or many times, or a class if the clone is expanded.

>TRBV5-5|.|TRBD1|TRBJ1-2|15
TGTGCCAGCAGCCCGAGACAGGGGGCAGGGTATGGCTACACCTTC
CASSPRQGAGYGYTF
>TRBV7-9|.|TRBD1|TRBJ2-3|16
TGTGCCAGCAGCTCGACCGACAGGGGTGCGACAGATACGCAGTATTTT
CASSSTDRGATDTQYF
>TRBV10-2|.|TRBD2|TRBJ2-3|16
TGCGCCAGCAGTGTCCCGGGACTAGCGGGGGTGGATACGCAGTATTTT
CASSVPGLAGVDTQYF
>TRBV6-1|few|.|TRBJ1-5|16
TGTGCCAGCAGTGAAGGCCGAGGGTTGTCCTATCAGCCCCAGCATTTT
CASSEGRGLSYQPQHF
>TRBV2|once|.|TRBJ1-2|12
TGTGCCAGCAGTGCGGATGGGGATGGCTACACCTTC
CASSADGDGYTF
>TRBV6-5|.|TRBD2|TRBJ2-3|16
TGTGCCAGCAGTTCCGAGACTAGCGCCAGCACAGATACGCAGTATTTT
CASSSETSASTDTQYF
>TRBV7-6|.|.|TRBJ1-1|14
TGTGTCAGCAGCTTATTCGAATCTAACACTGAAGCTTTCTTT
CVSSLFESNTEAFF
>TRBV5-1|.|TRBD1|TRBJ1-2|16
TGCGCCAGCAGCTCGATAGGGGACAGGGGGAACTATGGCTACACCTTC
CASSSIGDRGNYGYTF
>TRBV6-6|.|.|TRBJ2-4|19
TGTGCCAGCAGTTTATGGGCCCCTGGTAGAGGGCATGAGGTGTACATTCAGTACTTC
CASSLWAPGRGHEVYIQYF
>TRBV7-8|.|.|TRBJ2-3|17
TGTGCCAGCAGCCCACCGCCCACTTATTCTAGCACAGATACGCAGTATTTT
CASSPPPTYSSTDTQYF
>TRBV7-9|.|TRBD2|TRBJ2-4|15
TGTGCCAGCAGCTCTGGACTAGCTCCCAAAAACATTCAGTACTTC
CASSSGLAPKNIQYF
>TRBV6-1|.|.|TRBJ1-5|17
TGTGCCAGCAGTGAAAAAAAAGATAGGAGGAGCAATCAGCCCCAGCATTTT
CASSEKKDRRSNQPQHF
>TRBV12-3/TRBV12-4|few|.|TRBJ1-5|18
TGTGCCAGCAGTTCCATATTCAGGGACCTGAATAGCAATCAGCCCCAGCATTTT
CASSSIFRDLNSNQPQHF
>TRBV6-1|.|.|TRBJ2-3|16
TGTGCCAGCAGCGAGGACCTGAGCCCTAGCACAGATACGCAGTATTTT
CASSEDLSPSTDTQYF
>TRBV3-1|.|.|TRBJ2-6|16
TGTGCCAGCAGCCAAGGACCGCTCTCTGGGGCCAACGTCCTGACTTTC
CASSQGPLSGANVLTF
>TRBV7-6|few|.|TRBJ2-1|13
TGTGCCAGCAGCCCACCGGGTGGGGAGGAGCAGTTCTTC
CASSPPGGEEQFF
>TRBV7-6|few|.|TRBJ2-3|16
TGTGCCAGCAGCTTAGGCCCTCGTACGGGGATGAATACGCAGTATTTT
CASSLGPRTGMNTQYF
>TRBV25-1|.|.|TRBJ1-5|13
TGTGCCAGCAGTGATAAGGGGAATCAGCCCCAGCATTTT
CASSDKGNQPQHF
>TRBV18|.|.|TRBJ1-1|15
TGTGCCAGCTCACCACCGAGTAGTCTGAACACTGAAGCTTTCTTT
CASSPPSSLNTEAFF
>TRBV6-1|few|.|TRBJ1-1|16
TGTGCCAGCAGTGAAGCGGGGGAGTGGGTGAACACTGAAGCTTTCTTT
CASSEAGEWVNTEAFF
>TRBV5-6|.|TRBD2|TRBJ2-1|18
TGTGCCAGCAGCTTGGCTTTTATAGCGGGGGGCATTTTCAATGAGCAGTTCTTC
CASSLAFIAGGIFNEQFF
>TRBV6-5|few|TRBD1|TRBJ1-2|15
TGTGCCAGCAGTTACTCGACTACAGGGGTAGACGGCTACACCTTC
CASSYSTTGVDGYTF
>TRBV15|.|.|TRBJ1-5|15
TGTGCCACCAGCAGAGACAGGCAGAAGAATCAGCCCCAGCATTTT
CATSRDRQKNQPQHF
>TRBV7-9|few|.|TRBJ1-2|21
TGTGCCAGCAGCTTGGATAAAGCGCGTGGTTTCAGGGAAAGGTTGGACTATGGCTACACCTTC
CASSLDKARGFRERLDYGYTF
>TRBV7-2|many|.|TRBJ1-2|13
TGTGCCAGCAGCTTAGCAGACCACTATGGCTACACCTTC
CASSLADHYGYTF
>TRBV5-1|few|TRBD2|TRBJ2-3|16
TGCGCCAGCAGCTTGGAGATCGCAGCGGGGACAGATACGCAGTATTTT
CASSLEIAAGTDTQYF
>TRBV7-6|.|.|TRBJ1-1|15
TGTGCCAGCAGCTTAGAACCGGAGATGAACACTGAAGCTTTCTTT
CASSLEPEMNTEAFF
>TRBV2|.|.|TRBJ1-5|16
TGTGCCAGCAGTATAGGGGTTTCCGATAGCAATCAGCCCCAGCATTTT
CASSIGVSDSNQPQHF
>TRBV11-1|.|TRBD2|TRBJ2-2|14
TGTGCCAGCAGGCAGCGGGGGTACACCGGGGAGCTGTTTTTT
CASRQRGYTGELFF
>TRBV7-9|few|.|TRBJ2-7|11
TGTGCCAGCAGCCGGAGAAACGAGCAGTACTTC
CASSRRNEQYF
>TRBV27|.|.|TRBJ1-5|13
TGTGCCAGCAGAAGTGACGAGAATCAGCCCCAGCATTTT
CASRSDENQPQHF
>TRBV2|.|.|TRBJ2-1|16
TGTGCCAGCAGCCGGGGCTGGGGTAGGTCCTACAATGAGCAGTTCTTC
CASSRGWGRSYNEQFF
>TRBV19|few|.|TRBJ1-1|12
TGTGCCAGTAGTATCCCGTCTAGGGGAGCTTTCTTT
CASSIPSRGAFF
>TRBV7-6|many|.|TRBJ2-5|15
TGTGCCAGCAGCTTAACTCCTAGTTTACAAGAGACCCAGTACTTC
CASSLTPSLQETQYF
>TRBV7-9|.|TRBD1|TRBJ1-6|16
TGTGCCAGCAGCCTTAGATGGACAGGGTATAATTCACCCCTCCACTTT
CASSLRWTGYNSPLHF
>TRBV6-5|many|TRBD2|TRBJ2-2|16
TGTGCCAGCAGCTCAGCTAGCGGCGGGTGGGCCGGGGAGCTGTTTTTT
CASSSASGGWAGELFF
>TRBV7-8|many|.|TRBJ1-5|13
TGTGCCAGCAGCCCCCTGATGAATCAGCCCCAGCATTTT
CASSPLMNQPQHF
>TRBV6-1|few|TRBD2|TRBJ2-5|16
TGTGCCAGCAGTGAAGGGAGCGGGGGGCTACAAGAGACCCAGTACTTC
CASSEGSGGLQETQYF
>TRBV6-5|.|.|TRBJ1-6|11
TGTGCCAGCATAGGGCATTCACCCCTCCACTTT
CASIGHSPLHF
>TRBV4-1|.|TRBD1|TRBJ2-5|16
TGCGCCAGCAGCCAAGATTACAGGGGACAACAAGAGACCCAGTACTTC
CASSQDYRGQQETQYF
>TRBV6-5|.|TRBD2|TRBJ2-2|18
TGTGCCAGCAGTTACCTGTCACTAGCGGGGGGATCAACCGGGGAGCTGTTTTTT
CASSYLSLAGGSTGELFF
>TRBV12-3/TRBV12-4|few|TRBD2|TRBJ2-1|15
TGTGCCAGCACTAAAGCGGGGGGGCAATACAATGAGCAGTTCTTC
CASTKAGGQYNEQFF
>TRBV6-4|once|.|TRBJ1-1|15
TGTGCTCCAGTGGGGGAGGACAGAATGAACACTGAAGCTTTCTTT
CAPVGEDRMNTEAFF
>TRBV20-1|few|.|TRBJ1-2|16
TGCAGTGCCTATAAGGGTCAGGCATTCTCTAACTATGGCTACACCTTC
CSAYKGQAFSNYGYTF
>TRBV7-6|.|TRBD1|TRBJ1-3|15
TGTGTCAGCAGCCGAGGGACAGGGGGTGGAAACACCATATATTTT
CVSSRGTGGGNTIYF
>TRBV6-1|many|.|TRBJ1-1|12
TGTGCCAGCAGGGTGCAGGGCACTGAAGCTTTCTTT
CASRVQGTEAFF
>TRBV2|.|.|TRBJ2-4|15
TGTGCCAGCGGAGGAGGAGGTCTAGCCAAAAACATTCAGTACTTC
CASGGGGLAKNIQYF
>TRBV29-1|.|.|TRBJ1-1|11
TGCAGCGTTGCAAGGAACACTGAAGCTTTCTTT
CSVARNTEAFF
>TRBV7-6|.|.|TRBJ1-6|14
TGTGCCAGCAGCTTCGGGGGAAATAATTCACCCCTCCACTTT
CASSFGGNNSPLHF
>TRBV7-4|few|.|TRBJ2-4|15
TGTGCCAGCAGCTTTCCCTCGACAGGAACAAACATTCAGTACTTC
CASSFPSTGTNIQYF
>TRBV6-6|once|TRBD1|TRBJ2-1|21
TGTGCCAGCAGTTACCGAAGGACAGGGGTGGACCACGACGCTTGGTACAATGAGCAGTTCTTC
CASSYRRTGVDHDAWYNEQFF